The clone carrying this TCR beta chain was detected only a few times. Its cognate antigen is unknown. This sample is drawn from a study of T cell repertoires in cytomegalovirus infection. Background on the study: Selection of CMV epitopes for the study included recently identified HLA-C-restricted and well-studied HLA-B-restricted ones. A matching HLA type, together with CMV infection, was signaled by public TCR beta signatures. The study, taken as a whole, reports: CMV carriers having the relevant HLA were flagged by cumulative public TCR beta family frequency.

Trimming cost V 6 bases and J 1 base; bases outside gene matches: 5. This CDR3 has 15 residues. The germline V gene encodes CDR1 MNHNS and CDR2 SASEGT. TCRdb analysed the reads with MiXCR anew, one entry per CDR3 protein. The sample holds roughly 500,000 distinct CDR3 sequences, roughly a third seen once. The material was cultured PBMCs, obtained from culture after CMV antigen stimulation. The sequence came from a human donor in good health (CMV status not recorded). Some clones in this sample may be carry-over from other donors' samples. This chain joins TRBV6-1 and TRBJ2-7; 11 bases fit TRBD2. This CDR3 reads CASRALAGGSYEQYF. In DNA form, the CDR3 reads TGTGCCAGCAGGGCCCTAGCGGGGGGATCCTACGAGCAGTACTTC.